The 21 T cell receptor beta chains reported below all come from one sample, sequenced in a study of cytomegalovirus exposure and HLA in healthy donors. PCR primers comprised 60 Vbeta and 13 Jbeta primers. The assay was immunoSEQ multiplex PCR, and TCRdb's table has in-frame clones only and misses some. Of about 110,000 clones in the sample, 60% to 85% were seen once. The sequencing input was PBMCs. These receptors were taken from a male donor in good health and CMV-seropositive.

The chain combines TRBV7-2 with TRBJ2-1, with D tentatively TRBD2 (6 bases). The CDR3 extends over 15 amino acids. V lost 6 bases and J 2 bases, leaving 14 bases between the germline ends. CDR1 and CDR2 (germline): SGHTA, FQGNSA. DNA of the CDR3: TGTGCCAGCAGTACAACTAGCTTTGCCTACAATGAGCAGTTCTTC. Translating it yields CASSTTSFAYNEQFF.

J is TRBJ2-7 and V is TRBV30, with TRBD1 matching 10 bases. Germline-derived CDR1 and CDR2 are GTSNPN and SVGIG (reference sequence). J gave up 5 bases and V 5 bases, and 6 bases lay outside the gene matches. CDR3 length: 13 residues. CDR3 region: CAWARQGAHEQYF. CDR3 bases: TGTGCCTGGGCCCGACAGGGGGCCCACGAGCAGTACTTC.

This clone was observed a few times. The chain uses TRBV6-5 and TRBJ1-4; perhaps TRBD1 as D (5 bases). The CDR3 runs 13 residues. The V gene's germline CDR1 is MNHEY and CDR2 SVGAGI. The V and J ends lost 2 bases and 8 bases respectively, with 9 bases between them. CDR3 loop: CASSYAGEEKLFF. The CDR3 nucleotides read TGTGCCAGCAGTTACGCGGGGGAAGAAAAACTGTTTTTT.

This clone was counted between two and nine times. V usage is TRBV7-2 and J usage is TRBJ1-3; 7 nucleotides line up with TRBD1. V was pared by 5 bases and J by 7 bases, with 2 bases of the junction left unmatched. The length of the CDR3 is 12 residues. Germline lookup yields CDR1 SGHTA and CDR2 FQGNSA. The CDR3 nucleotides are TGTGCCAGCAGCCTACAGGGGAACACCATATATTTT. It specifies CASSLQGNTIYF. The whole variable domain, filled in from reference TRBV7-2 and TRBJ1-3, reads GAGVSQSPSNKVTEKGKDVELRCDPISGHTALYWYRQSLGQGLEFLIYFQGNSAPDKSGLPSDRFSAERTGGSVSTLTIQRTQQEDSAVYLCASSLQGNTIYFGEGSWLTVV.

This chain joins TRBV7-2 and TRBJ2-1; TRBD2 is a possible D gene (6 bases). Looked up from germline, CDR1 is SGHTA and CDR2 is FQGNSA. Trimming shortened V by 5 bases and J by 0 bases, and 17 bases separated the two germline ends. The CDR3 spans 17 residues. The CDR3 here is CASSHRWDSSSYNEQFF. Here the CDR3 DNA reads TGTGCCAGCAGCCATCGCTGGGACTCCAGCTCCTACAATGAGCAGTTCTTC.

In this sample, this clone turned up a few times. This chain uses TRBV7-2 with TRBJ1-5; no clear D. V was pared by 8 bases and J by 6 bases, with 11 bases between. CDR3 length: 12 residues. Germline loops: CDR1 SGHTA, CDR2 FQGNSA. Here the CDR3 DNA reads TGTGCCAGCGGAAAAGGGAGTCAGCCCCAGCATTTT. Translating gives CASGKGSQPQHF.

J is TRBJ2-7 and V is TRBV21-1; the D call in the table, TRBD2, was not verified against the DNA. TRBV21-1 is designated a pseudogene. This CDR3 is 16 amino acids long. CDR3 DNA sequence: TGTGCCAGCAGCACTCGACCGGGACTAGTGACCTACGAGCAGTACTTC. This translates into CASSTRPGLVTYEQYF.

The chain has TRBV27 and TRBJ2-7; 10 bases are a match to TRBD2. The CDR3 runs to 14 residues. Germline V gene sequence: CDR1 MNHEY, CDR2 SMNVEV (reference sequence). V dropped 6 bases and J dropped 1; count of bases not matched to a gene: 3. The CDR3 DNA reads TGTGCCAGCAGGGTGGGACTAGCGTCCTACGAGCAGTACTTC. Residues: CASRVGLASYEQYF.

This chain connects TRBV6-5 to TRBJ1-4; possible D gene TRBD1, 6 bases. V shed 7 bases and J shed 13 bases, with 22 bases lying between them. The CDR3 is made up of 14 amino acids. Germline CDR1 MNHEY, CDR2 SVGAGI. DNA of the CDR3: TGTGCCAGCAACATCGCTCCGAGGGGGTGGAGACTGTTTTTT. Translation gives CASNIAPRGWRLFF.

The chain links TRBV19 to TRBJ2-1; the match to TRBD2 covers 10 bases. Per germline, CDR1 LNHDA and CDR2 SQIVND (reference sequence). The junction had 9 bases not matched to a gene; V was cut back by 6 bases and J by 7 bases. The CDR3 length is 15 residues. The DNA of the CDR3 is TGTGCCAGTAGGGTAAGCGGGGGGGCAGCGAATGAGCAGTTCTTC. Translated: CASRVSGGAANEQFF.

The J gene is TRBJ1-1, the V gene TRBV19, with unresolved D. Germline V lookup: CDR1 LNHDA, CDR2 SQIVND (reference sequence). CDR3 length: 15 residues. V lost 3 bases, J lost 9 bases, and 20 bases lay in between. For the CDR3, the DNA is TGTGCCAGTAGTATTCTTTTGGAGGATCGGCCAAAAGCTTTCTTT. This codes for CASSILLEDRPKAFF.

This clone turned up a few times. The chain uses TRBV27 and TRBJ1-1, with D uncertain. With 3 bases removed from V and 0 bases from J, the gap between germline ends came to 8 bases. The CDR3 sequence is 14 residues long. Germline V CDR1 and CDR2: MNHEY, SMNVEV (reference sequence). CDR3 in amino acids: CASSLEGLNTEAFF. Written as DNA, the CDR3 is TGTGCCAGCAGTTTGGAGGGTTTGAACACTGAAGCTTTCTTT.

This clone has a handful of counts. The gene calls are TRBV19 and TRBJ1-5, with D perhaps matching TRBD1 (6 bases). V dropped 6 bases and J dropped 6 bases, with 12 bases sitting between them. There are 13 residues in the CDR3. Germline lookup yields CDR1 LNHDA and CDR2 SQIVND (reference sequence). The CDR3 sequence is CASSDRSGQPQHF. Here the CDR3 DNA reads TGTGCCAGTAGCGACAGGTCGGGTCAGCCCCAGCATTTT. Full variable domain (rest looked up from reference TRBV19 and TRBJ1-5): DGGITQSPKYLFRKEGQNVTLSCEQNLNHDAMYWYRQDPGQGLRLIYYSQIVNDFQKGDIAEGYSVSREKKESFPLTVTSAQKNPTAFYLCASSDRSGQPQHFGDGTRLSIL.

The chain is built from TRBV19 and TRBJ1-5, with D possibly matching TRBD1 (5 bases). Germline lookup yields CDR1 LNHDA and CDR2 SQIVND (reference sequence). This CDR3 is 16 amino acids long. V was pared by 3 bases and J by 1 base, with 13 bases between. The CDR3 here is CASSMGQGRSNQPQHF. The CDR3 DNA follows: TGTGCCAGTAGTATGGGCCAGGGTAGAAGCAATCAGCCCCAGCATTTT.

V and J are TRBV7-3 and TRBJ2-2; tentative D call: TRBD1 (7 bases). From germline, CDR1 is SGHTA and CDR2 FQGTGA. V gave up 4 bases and J gave up 6 bases, with 21 bases separating them. This CDR3 spans 17 amino acids. The CDR3 here is CASSSQGGRPRAGELFF. The CDR3 DNA follows: TGTGCCAGCAGCTCTCAGGGGGGCCGACCTAGGGCCGGGGAGCTGTTTTTT.

Concerning this clone: One junction end does not reproduce the germline sequence, and a read error may be involved. The same CDR3 also results from other DNA sequences found in this sample. The CDR3 sequence: CASSLGQGPTYEQYF. The CDR3 nucleotides read TGTGCTAGCAGCTTAGGACAGGGACCCACCTACGAGCAGTACTTC. The rearrangement links TRBV7-7 to TRBJ2-7; 8 bases map to TRBD1. There are 15 residues in the CDR3. CDR1 and CDR2 (germline): SSHAT, FNYEAQ (reference sequence).

The CDR3 DNA reads as TGTGCCAGCAGCCTGACAGGGAATACCGGGGAGCTGTTTTTT. This codes for CASSLTGNTGELFF. The V gene is TRBV28, the J gene TRBJ2-2; 7 bases fit TRBD1. This CDR3 is 14 amino acids long. Germline V gives CDR1 MDHEN, CDR2 SYDVKM. The V gene end was trimmed by 6 bases and the J gene end by 5 bases; junction bases not matched to a gene: 6.

This clone was detected only once. The rearrangement links TRBV9 to TRBJ2-7; TRBD2 matches 7 bases. The germline V gene encodes CDR1 SGDLS and CDR2 YYNGEE. V was pared by 0 bases and J by 4 bases, with 7 bases of the junction left unmatched. This CDR3 is 15 amino acids long. CDR3 sequence: CASSVAASGAYEQYF. CDR3 DNA: TGTGCCAGCAGCGTAGCCGCTAGCGGAGCGTACGAGCAGTACTTC. The complete variable domain, with remaining parts taken from reference TRBV9 and TRBJ2-7, reads DSGVTQTPKHLITATGQRVTLRCSPRSGDLSVYWYQQSLDQGLQFLIQYYNGEERAKGNILERFSAQQFPDLHSELNLSSLELGDSALYFCASSVAASGAYEQYFGPGTRLTVT.

This clone was counted a few times. This sequence joins TRBV2 and TRBJ1-1, with D unresolved. Trimming took off 9 bases at V and 0 bases at J, with 17 bases between the two ends. The CDR3 is 15 residues long. Per germline, CDR1 SNHLY and CDR2 FYNNEI. Here the CDR3 DNA reads TGTGCCAGACCGGGGAGGGAGGCTATGAACACTGAAGCTTTCTTT. Translating gives CARPGREAMNTEAFF. The full variable domain, its missing parts supplied by reference TRBV2 and TRBJ1-1, is EPEVTQTPSHQVTQMGQEVILRCVPISNHLYFYWYRQILGQKVEFLVSFYNNEISEKSEIFDDQFSVERPDGSNFTLKIRSTKLEDSAMYFCARPGREAMNTEAFFGQGTRLTVV.

V gene TRBV27 combines with J gene TRBJ2-7, with 11 bases that match TRBD2. After removal of 6 bases from V and 4 bases from J, the junction contained 14 bases not matched to a gene. The germline V gene has CDR1 MNHEY and CDR2 SMNVEV (reference sequence). CDR3 length equals 17 residues. The CDR3 is CASRVRQGLAAKYEQYF. The CDR3 region has the DNA TGTGCCAGCAGGGTAAGACAGGGACTAGCGGCTAAATACGAGCAGTACTTC.

V and J are TRBV28 and TRBJ2-5; 7 nucleotides match TRBD1. Unmatched junction bases numbered 15, after V lost 4 bases and J lost 10 bases. Germline-derived CDR1 and CDR2 are MDHEN and SYDVKM. The CDR3 covers 15 residues. CDR3 residues: CASSSSGTAQRFQYF. Written as DNA, the CDR3 is TGTGCCAGCAGTTCCTCGGGGACAGCGCAACGCTTCCAGTACTTC.